This record looks at one T cell receptor (beta chain) sequence and its context. Its target is not known. Looked up from germline, CDR1 is KGHDR and CDR2 is SFDVKD. The CDR3 is made up of 13 amino acids. The germline V and J ends were trimmed by 4 bases and 1 base, with 6 bases remaining between them. Data came from immunoSEQ multiplex PCR; TCRdb stores just in-frame clones and leaves some out. The profile covers approximately 100,000 clones, with 91% appearing a single time and around 45% taken by the ten largest. The data were obtained in a study of T cell responses to AZD1222 COVID-19 vaccine. Study overall: Both about-4-week and about-12-week second-dose recipients were combined.

The study's findings and limits: Spike-specific TCRs gained breadth and depth after people received two AZD1222 doses. Vaccine-associated CD4 TCRs spanned spike, dominant at 160-218 and 743-854.

Sequences were derived from peripheral blood, sampled on day 0 of AZD1222 vaccination. The gene calls are TRBV24-1 and TRBJ1-1; no firm D call. This TCR came from an adult in good health. The CDR3 DNA reads TGTGCCACCAGTGACTCAGCGAACACTGAAGCTTTCTTT. Protein sequence: CATSDSANTEAFF.